Below, 4 T cell receptor beta chains from the same sample are listed, as sequenced in a study of blood T cell repertoires in COVID-19. Sequencing used immunoSEQ multiplex PCR; TCRdb keeps in-frame clones, though not all of them. The sample carries about 440,000 clones, 80% to 95% recorded once. Material: PBMCs or T cells enriched from blood (not recorded which). The source is a man between 18 and 35 years old who had recovered from COVID-19.

J is TRBJ1-6 and V is TRBV18; D is possibly TRBD1 (5 bases). Germline CDR1 reads KGHSH; CDR2 reads LQKENI. Between the trimmed V and J ends, which lost 2 bases and 5 bases, there was a span of 7 bases. There are 14 residues in the CDR3. CDR3 nucleotide sequence: TGTGCCAGCTCACCAAGGGGTGATAATTCACCCCTCCACTTT. Translation gives CASSPRGDNSPLHF. Full variable domain (rest looked up from reference TRBV18 and TRBJ1-6): NAGVMQNPRHLVRRRGQEARLRCSPMKGHSHVYWYRQLPEEGLKFMVYLQKENIIDESGMPKERFSAEFPKEGPSILRIQQVVRGDSAAYFCASSPRGDNSPLHFGNGTRLTVT.

This sequence joins TRBV18 and TRBJ1-1, with 10 bases lining up with TRBD1. The germline V gene encodes CDR1 KGHSH and CDR2 LQKENI. This CDR3 contains 16 residues. Trimming at V came to 5 bases and at J to 5 bases, leaving 11 bases not matched to a gene. The CDR3 reads CASSSVLTGGETEAFF. CDR3 nucleotides: TGTGCCAGCTCATCGGTCTTGACAGGGGGCGAAACTGAAGCTTTCTTT.

The CDR3 coding sequence is TGTGCCAGCAGCGTAGGCCCCGGGGGGGGGTTCACTGAAGCTTTCTTT. It translates to CASSVGPGGGFTEAFF. The chain recombines TRBV9 with TRBJ1-1; D might be TRBD1 (5 bases). Germline values: CDR1 SGDLS, CDR2 YYNGEE. CDR3 length: 16 amino acids. The V end was cut by 0 bases, the J end by 4 bases, with 16 bases between.

The chain is built from TRBV2 and TRBJ1-3; no reliable D call. Trimming removed 4 bases from V and 0 bases from J, with 13 bases in between. The length of the CDR3 is 16 residues. Germline lookup yields CDR1 SNHLY and CDR2 FYNNEI. CDR3 coding DNA: TGTGCCAGCAGTGGGGCACCAGTCTTCTCTGGAAACACCATATATTTT. Protein: CASSGAPVFSGNTIYF.